The T cell receptor (beta chain) described here comes from a study of T cell responses to AZD1222 COVID-19 vaccine. Findings of the study overall: Possibly, clonal diversity was underestimated; donors were largely white British and included more females.

In the case of this clone: Its antigen is not known.

Clones were sequenced by immunoSEQ multiplex PCR, and TCRdb holds only the in-frame ones, with some missing. The data hold fewer than 200,000 clones, with 92% observed a single time. The CDR3 loop spans 12 amino acids. CDR1 and CDR2 from the germline V gene are MNHEY and SMNVEV (reference sequence). Trimming left V 4 bases short and J 11 bases short, with 14 bases between. The receptor was isolated from an adult in good health. The genes are TRBV27 and TRBJ1-1, with D possibly TRBD1 on 5 matching bases. Material: peripheral blood, obtained on day 0 of AZD1222 vaccination. The CDR3 DNA sequence: TGTGCCAGCAGTTCCGCTCCAGGGCGGGCTTTCTTT. It specifies CASSSAPGRAFF.